A single TCR beta chain is shown here with its context. What it binds is unknown. Clones were sequenced by immunoSEQ multiplex PCR, and TCRdb holds only the in-frame ones, with some missing. The top ten hold 6.5% to 8% of the sample, which has 30,000 or so clones, roughly 87% seen once. This sample is drawn from a study of T cells in localized non-small cell lung cancer. Study results and limitations: Heterogeneity stays possible, as sequencing covered only one tumor region. In adjacent lung, a median around 55 of the top 100 tumor clones were found. Highest T cell clonality was seen in uninvolved adjacent lung, surpassing that measured in tumor. A raised T cell density in blood coincided with lengthier overall survival.

Germline assignment: CDR1 MDHEN and CDR2 SYDVKM. V was clipped by 2 bases and J by 5 bases, with 13 bases between them. There are 15 residues in the CDR3. The TCR sequence derives from a male donor older than 55 with stage I lung adenocarcinoma. Sequenced here: peripheral blood, sampled before any cancer treatment. V usage is TRBV28 and J usage is TRBJ2-1; D not certain. The DNA for the CDR3 is TGTGCCAGCAGTTTAAACCCTCCCGGGCACAATGAGCAGTTCTTC. Amino acid sequence: CASSLNPPGHNEQFF.